This T cell receptor (beta chain) was profiled in a study of shared clonotypes between healthy human individuals. Study summary: Every donor yielded three CD4 naive, three CD4 memory, two CD8 naive and one CD8 memory plate. Study-level points and caveats: Collection of samples was limited to blood; tissue repertoires likely differ. Naive subsets typically showed greater estimated richness than memory subsets.

Donors, healthy HIV-negative adults, lacked recent acute infections or vaccinations. Data came from immunoSEQ multiplex PCR; TCRdb stores just in-frame clones and leaves some out. The data contain about 960,000 clones, roughly 72% of them singletons. About this clone: The antigen is undetermined.

Sequences were obtained from memory CD4+ T cells sorted from blood. Subset denoted: CD45RA-negative fraction. This sequence originates from a man aged 18 to 30 in good health.

Here the CDR3 DNA reads TGTGCCAGCAGCTGGGGACTAGCGGGAGGGTCTGCCGAGCAGTACTTC. This codes for CASSWGLAGGSAEQYF. The V call is TRBV5-5, the J call TRBJ2-7; 16 positions agree with TRBD2. Germline assignment: CDR1 SGHKS and CDR2 YYEKEE (reference sequence). The length of the CDR3 is 16 residues. J lost 6 bases, V lost 3 bases, and 6 bases had no gene match.